A selection of T cell receptor beta chains follows, all from one sample in a study of regulatory T cells in long-lasting Graves disease. TCRdb independently ran MiXCR on the multiplex PCR reads; one entry per CDR3 protein. The profile covers roughly 470,000 distinct CDR3 sequences, with about 20% appearing a single time and approximately 7.8% taken by the ten largest. This sample comprised peripheral blood mononuclear cells (PBMCs), obtained when the disease was refractory, from a patient treated with antithyroid drugs. These TCRs come from a female donor with Graves disease. Both conserved end residues are part of each CDR3. A D gene is named only where the DNA matches it firmly. Clone size, where shown, is once, few, many, or a class for clones that have expanded.

j_gene	v_gene	abundance	d_gene	CDR3nt	CDR3aa
TRBJ1-1	TRBV14	few	TRBD1	TGTGCCAGCAGCCGAGTGGACAGGCCCGCAGCTTTGACTGAAGCTTTCTTT	CASSRVDRPAALTEAFF
TRBJ2-7	TRBV7-9	-	-	TGTGCCAGCAGCTTCTCGACAGAGAACGAGCAGTACTTC	CASSFSTENEQYF
TRBJ1-5	TRBV7-8	many	-	TGTGAGGGGGAACGGGGCAATCAGCCCCAGCATTTT	CEGERGNQPQHF
TRBJ1-5	TRBV6-1	many	-	TGTGCCAGCAGTGAACTCGCTCAGCCCCAGCATTTT	CASSELAQPQHF
TRBJ2-2	TRBV29-1	-	TRBD2	TGCAGCGCCGGGACTAGAAACACCGGGGAGCTGTTTTTT	CSAGTRNTGELFF
TRBJ2-1	TRBV6-1	few	TRBD1	TGTGCCAGCAGGGCTCCGGGACAGGGTAGACATGAGCAGTTCTTC	CASRAPGQGRHEQFF
TRBJ2-7	TRBV11-2	many	-	TGTGCCAGCAGCTTTCGGGGCTACGAGCAGTACTTC	CASSFRGYEQYF
TRBJ2-2	TRBV6-1	-	-	TGTGCCAGCTTTGAGACGATAGGGACCGGGGAGCTGTTTTTT	CASFETIGTGELFF
TRBJ2-2	TRBV30	many	-	TGTGCCTGGAGCGGGAGTGACAGGGTTACCGGGGAGCTGTTTTTT	CAWSGSDRVTGELFF
TRBJ2-1	TRBV28	-	TRBD1	TGTGCCAGCAGTTTCCGACAGGGGGATTACAATGAGCAGTTCTTC	CASSFRQGDYNEQFF
TRBJ2-5	TRBV6-1	many	-	TGTGCCAGCAGTAACCCAATCGGACTACAAGAGACCCAGTACTTC	CASSNPIGLQETQYF
TRBJ2-7	TRBV4-3	-	-	TGCGCCAGCAGCCTCAGAGGACTGAACTACGAGCAGTACTTC	CASSLRGLNYEQYF
TRBJ2-1	TRBV28	few	-	TGTGCCAGCAGCTACGATGAGCAGTTCTTC	CASSYDEQFF
TRBJ1-1	TRBV20-1	many	-	TGCAGTGCTATCAACCTCAGGAACACTGAAGCTTTCTTT	CSAINLRNTEAFF
TRBJ1-1	TRBV11-1	-	-	TGTGCCAGCAGCTTAGCGCCTGGAAGGAGCATGGCCCCTATGAACACTGAAGCTTTCTTT	CASSLAPGRSMAPMNTEAFF
TRBJ1-2	TRBV30	-	-	TGTGCCTGGAGTGCTTCCTATGGCTACACCTTC	CAWSASYGYTF
TRBJ2-7	TRBV7-8	many	-	TGTGCCAGCAGTCTGATGTCCGCTGCCTACGAGCAGTACTTC	CASSLMSAAYEQYF
TRBJ2-3	TRBV2	-	-	TGTGCCAGCACTATTACAGATACGCAGTATTTT	CASTITDTQYF
TRBJ2-7	TRBV12-3/TRBV12-4	many	TRBD2	TGTGCCAGCAGTTTAGCGGGACTAGAAACCTTTCAGTACTTC	CASSLAGLETFQYF
TRBJ1-3	TRBV20-1	-	-	TGCAGTGCTACCGTTCCCGGGGGTGCAGGAAACACCATATATTTT	CSATVPGGAGNTIYF
TRBJ1-6	TRBV7-9	few	-	TGTGCCAGCAGCTTATATTGGTGGGGGTACGCCAGAGGGAAAAATTCACCCCTCCACTTT	CASSLYWWGYARGKNSPLHF
TRBJ2-7	TRBV18	-	TRBD2	TGTGCCAGCTCACCCGGGGGGATCGGCTACGAGCAGTACTTC	CASSPGGIGYEQYF
TRBJ1-2	TRBV5-1	many	-	TGCGCCAGCAGCTATTCTCCCCCGGGCCCTTATGGCTACACCTTC	CASSYSPPGPYGYTF